This entry lists 11 T cell receptor beta chains sequenced from one sample in a study of T cell responses to AZD1222 COVID-19 vaccine. Generated by immunoSEQ multiplex PCR, the TCRdb table keeps only in-frame clones and is missing some. The data contain over 150,000 clones, more than 90% of them seen just once; the ten biggest clones take up 1.6%. Sequences were derived from peripheral blood, sampled on day 0 of AZD1222 vaccination. Receptors originate from an adult in good health.

The rearrangement links TRBV7-9 to TRBJ2-7, with D unclear. This CDR3 contains 14 residues. V lost 2 bases to trimming and J lost 0 bases, with 8 bases between them. Germline CDR1 SEHNR, CDR2 FQNEAQ (reference sequence). The CDR3 DNA is TGTGCCAGCAGCTTAATGGAAATCTCCTACGAGCAGTACTTC. It translates to CASSLMEISYEQYF.

This chain joins TRBV5-8 and TRBJ1-2; D uncertain. Per germline, CDR1 SGHTS and CDR2 YDEGEE. This CDR3 contains 16 residues. V was trimmed by 5 bases and J by 5 bases, leaving 22 bases between them. Written as DNA, the CDR3 is TGTGCCAGCAGACCGCGAAACAGTGGCTATCGGTATGGCTACACCTTC. This encodes CASRPRNSGYRYGYTF.

V and J are TRBV7-8 and TRBJ2-1, with 9 bases fitting TRBD1. This CDR3 has 17 residues. Germline-derived CDR1 and CDR2 are SGHVS and FQNEAQ. J was trimmed by 2 bases and V by 0 bases; bases with no gene match: 5. The CDR3 is CASSLAAGTGPYNEQFF. CDR3 DNA: TGTGCCAGCAGCTTAGCGGCCGGGACAGGGCCCTACAATGAGCAGTTCTTC.

J is TRBJ2-7 and V is TRBV19; 14 bases agree with TRBD2. Germline loops: CDR1 LNHDA, CDR2 SQIVND (reference sequence). V was pared by 5 bases and J by 1 base, with 10 bases of the junction left unmatched. This CDR3 has 18 amino acids. This CDR3 reads CASSLSGLAGDGSYEQYF. In nucleotides, the CDR3 is TGTGCCAGTAGTCTATCGGGACTAGCGGGAGATGGGTCCTACGAGCAGTACTTC.

The rearrangement joins TRBV19 to TRBJ2-7; no firm D call. The CDR3 runs to 14 residues. From germline, CDR1 is LNHDA and CDR2 SQIVND (reference sequence). The V end lost 5 bases, the J end lost 2 bases, and 13 bases lay between the germline ends. CDR3 coding DNA: TGTGCCAGTAGTCCCCGAGGAGTGACCTACGAGCAGTACTTC. It translates to CASSPRGVTYEQYF.

The chain couples TRBV7-9 to TRBJ1-1; D not resolved. The V gene lost 3 bases and the J gene lost 3 bases, with 8 bases spanning the gap. CDR1 and CDR2 (germline): SEHNR, FQNEAQ (reference sequence). The CDR3 extends over 13 amino acids. The CDR3 coding sequence is TGTGCCAGCAGCTTCGAGGTGGACACTGAAGCTTTCTTT. Residues: CASSFEVDTEAFF.

The CDR3 protein is CAISGDSNQPQHF. CDR3 nucleotide sequence: TGTGCCATCAGCGGGGATAGCAATCAGCCCCAGCATTTT. The chain joins TRBV10-3 to TRBJ1-5; D gene unclear. CDR1 and CDR2 from the germline V gene are ENHRY and SYGVKD. This CDR3 region has 13 residues. Trimming took 6 bases from V and 0 from J, leaving 6 bases between them.

The J gene is TRBJ2-7, the V gene TRBV6-4, with D possibly TRBD1 on 5 matching bases. The germline V gene has CDR1 MRHNA and CDR2 SNTAGT. The ends were cut back, 3 bases at V and 0 bases at J, with 12 bases in the middle. The CDR3 runs 15 residues. The CDR3 DNA follows: TGTGCCAGCAGTGAAAGTAACAGGTTCTCCTACGAGCAGTACTTC. Translating gives CASSESNRFSYEQYF.

The chain couples TRBV25-1 to TRBJ1-1; D perhaps matches TRBD1 (6 bases). The CDR3 extends over 14 amino acids. CDR1 is MGHDK, CDR2 SYGVNS, per germline. Trimming cost V 7 bases and J 4 bases, with 16 bases left between them. CDR3 in DNA: TGTGCCAGCATTCCCGACAGGCCCCTCACTGAAGCTTTCTTT. Translated, it gives CASIPDRPLTEAFF.

The J gene is TRBJ1-5, the V gene TRBV5-3; D is perhaps TRBD1 (6 bases). TRBV5-3 is noted as an ORF with a role that remains uncertain. Trimming left V 0 bases short and J 0 bases short, with 16 bases between. This CDR3 has 18 amino acids. The CDR3 DNA sequence: TGTGCCAGAAGCTTGGTGATGGGGGCACTTAATAGCAATCAGCCCCAGCATTTT. Its translation is CARSLVMGALNSNQPQHF.

This clone was found once. This chain links TRBV11-2 with TRBJ1-4, with D maybe TRBD1 (5 bases). V was pared by 5 bases and J by 0 bases, with 10 bases between. From germline, CDR1 is SGHAT and CDR2 FQNNGV. This CDR3 is built from 15 residues. The CDR3 coding sequence is TGTGCCAGCAGCCAGGGCGTAGCAACTAATGAAAAACTGTTTTTT. Translated: CASSQGVATNEKLFF.